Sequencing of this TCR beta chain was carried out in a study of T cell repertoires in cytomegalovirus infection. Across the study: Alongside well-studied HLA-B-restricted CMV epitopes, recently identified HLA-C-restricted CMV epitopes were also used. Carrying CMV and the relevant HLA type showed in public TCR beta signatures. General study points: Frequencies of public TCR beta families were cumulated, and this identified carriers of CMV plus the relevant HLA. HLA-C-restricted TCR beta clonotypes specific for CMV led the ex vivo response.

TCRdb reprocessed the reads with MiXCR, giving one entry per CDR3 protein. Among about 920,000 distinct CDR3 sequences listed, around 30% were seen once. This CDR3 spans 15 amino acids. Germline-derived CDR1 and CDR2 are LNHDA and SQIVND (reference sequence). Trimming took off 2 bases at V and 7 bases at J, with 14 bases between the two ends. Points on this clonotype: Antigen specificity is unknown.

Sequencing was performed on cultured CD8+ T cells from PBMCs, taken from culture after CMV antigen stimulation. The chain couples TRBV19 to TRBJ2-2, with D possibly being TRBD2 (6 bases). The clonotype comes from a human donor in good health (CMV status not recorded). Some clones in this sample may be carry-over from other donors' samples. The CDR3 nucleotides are TGTGCCAGTAGTATACTGGGAGGAAGGGACGGGGAGCTGTTTTTT. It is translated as CASSILGGRDGELFF.